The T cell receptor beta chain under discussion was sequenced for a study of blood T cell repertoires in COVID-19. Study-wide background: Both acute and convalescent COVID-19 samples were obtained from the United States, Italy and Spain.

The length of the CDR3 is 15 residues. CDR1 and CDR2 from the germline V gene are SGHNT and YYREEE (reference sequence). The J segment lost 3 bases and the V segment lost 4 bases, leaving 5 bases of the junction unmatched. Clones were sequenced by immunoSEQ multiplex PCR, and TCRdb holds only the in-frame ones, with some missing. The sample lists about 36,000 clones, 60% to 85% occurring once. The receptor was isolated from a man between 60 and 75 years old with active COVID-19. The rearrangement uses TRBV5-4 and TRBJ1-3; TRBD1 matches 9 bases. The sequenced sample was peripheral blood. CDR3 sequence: CASSTGGASGNTIYF. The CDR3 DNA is TGTGCCAGCAGCACAGGGGGCGCAAGTGGAAACACCATATATTTT.